The TCR beta chain under discussion was sequenced for a study of T cells in lung cancer brain metastases. Findings of the study overall: Most clones were lesion-specific, with limited overlap between paired lesions (mean Morisita index approximately 0.24).

This CDR3 contains 13 residues. The V end lost 7 bases, the J end lost 7 bases, and 14 bases lay between the germline ends. Looked up from germline, CDR1 is WSHSY and CDR2 is SAAADI. In its sample, this clone was seen once. The antigen remains unidentified. Each sample used about 2–5 ug genomic DNA, matched between paired samples. Some clones are missing from TCRdb's copy, which holds only in-frame ones; the method was immunoSEQ multiplex PCR. Of 500 or so clones listed, roughly 89% are singletons. The chain has TRBV10-2 and TRBJ1-5; D is unresolved. This receptor was identified in a young woman with non-small cell lung cancer that had spread to the brain. The sample was tumor tissue from a brain metastasis. CDR3 protein: CASTMRVDQPQHF. For the CDR3, the DNA is TGCGCCAGCACAATGAGGGTTGACCAGCCCCAGCATTTT.